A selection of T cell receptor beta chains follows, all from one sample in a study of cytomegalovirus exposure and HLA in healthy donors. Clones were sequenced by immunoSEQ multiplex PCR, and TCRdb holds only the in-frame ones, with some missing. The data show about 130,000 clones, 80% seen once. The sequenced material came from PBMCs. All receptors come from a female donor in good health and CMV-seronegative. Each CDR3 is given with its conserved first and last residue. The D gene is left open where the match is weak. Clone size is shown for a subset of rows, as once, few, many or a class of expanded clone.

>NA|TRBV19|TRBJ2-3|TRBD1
TGTGCCAGTAGTAGCGGACAGGGGGCCTATGATGATACGCAGTATTTT
CASSSGQGAYDDTQYF
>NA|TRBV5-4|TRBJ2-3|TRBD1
TGTGCCAGCACCAGGGGGCAAGATACGCAGTATTTT
CASTRGQDTQYF
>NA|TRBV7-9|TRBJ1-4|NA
TGTGCCAGCAGCTTACAGAATGAAAAACTGTTTTTT
CASSLQNEKLFF
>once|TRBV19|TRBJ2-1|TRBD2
TGTGCCAGTAGTATAGGGGCGGGGGGCTACAATGAGCAGTTCTTC
CASSIGAGGYNEQFF
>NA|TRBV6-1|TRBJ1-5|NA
TGTGCCAGCAGTGAACGGCGGCTCCGGAGCAATCAGCCCCAGCATTTT
CASSERRLRSNQPQHF
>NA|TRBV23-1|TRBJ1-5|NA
TGCGCCAGCAGTCATCCGGGGCAGCATTTT
CASSHPGQHF
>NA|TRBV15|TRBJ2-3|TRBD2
TGTGCCACCAGAAGCGGGGCAGATGGGACAGATACGCAGTATTTT
CATRSGADGTDTQYF
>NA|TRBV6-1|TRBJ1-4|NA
TGTGCCAGCAGTGAATGGACAGAACCTGCAACTAATGAAAAACTGTTTTTT
CASSEWTEPATNEKLFF
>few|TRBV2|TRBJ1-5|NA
TGTGCCAGCACTCAGGGATCTCAGCCCCAGCATTTT
CASTQGSQPQHF
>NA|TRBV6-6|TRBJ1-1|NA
TGTGCCAGCAGCGCGACAGGACAGCTTGAAGCTTTCTTT
CASSATGQLEAFF
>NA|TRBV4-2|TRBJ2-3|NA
TGTGCCAGCAGCCAAGATCAAACTAGCAGTGTGAATACGCAGTATTTT
CASSQDQTSSVNTQYF
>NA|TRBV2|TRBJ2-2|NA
TGTGCCAGCAGTGCCGCAGGGGGGACGAACACCGGGGAGCTGTTTTTT
CASSAAGGTNTGELFF
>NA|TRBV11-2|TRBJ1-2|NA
TGTGCCAGCAGCTTAGATCGAGGCAGCGATGGCTACACCTTC
CASSLDRGSDGYTF
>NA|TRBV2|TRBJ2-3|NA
TGTGCCAGCAGCCACCGGGTGTGGACAGATACGCAGTATTTT
CASSHRVWTDTQYF
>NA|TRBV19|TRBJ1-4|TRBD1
TGTGCCAGTAGTATAGGATCCGGGACAGGGAATGAAAAACTGTTTTTT
CASSIGSGTGNEKLFF
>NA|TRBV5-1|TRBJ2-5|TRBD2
TGCGCCAGCAGCTTGTTCGCTAGCGGGGGCGGGGAGACCCAGTACTTC
CASSLFASGGGETQYF
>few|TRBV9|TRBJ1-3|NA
TGTGCCAGCAGCGCTAGTTTTTCTGGAAACACCATATATTTT
CASSASFSGNTIYF
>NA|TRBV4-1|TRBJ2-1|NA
TGCGCCAGCAGCCAGCCAGGGGAGAGCTCCTACAATGAGCAGTTCTTC
CASSQPGESSYNEQFF
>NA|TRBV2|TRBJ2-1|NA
TGTGCCAGCAGTGAAGGTATTATTGACAATGAGCAGTTCTTC
CASSEGIIDNEQFF
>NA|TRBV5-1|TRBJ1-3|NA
TGCGCCAGCAGCTCGGGGGGCGGCTCTGGAAACACCATATATTTT
CASSSGGGSGNTIYF
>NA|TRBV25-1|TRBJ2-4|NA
TGTGCCAGCAGCGGAGTTGGGAGCCAGTGGAGTCAGTACTTC
CASSGVGSQWSQYF
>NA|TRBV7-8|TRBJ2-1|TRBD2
TGTGCCAGCAGCTTTAGCGGGAGCGTCAATGAGCAGTTCTTC
CASSFSGSVNEQFF
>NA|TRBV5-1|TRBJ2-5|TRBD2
TGCGCCAGCAGATGTGGACTAGCGGGGGGGCCCTGCCAAGAGACCCAGTACTTC
CASRCGLAGGPCQETQYF
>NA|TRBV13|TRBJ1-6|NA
TGTGCCAGCAGCCCTTATATGGACAGCTCGAATTCACCCCTCCACTTT
CASSPYMDSSNSPLHF
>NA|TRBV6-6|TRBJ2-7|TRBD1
TGTGCCAGCAGTACCGGACAGGGGGGCTACGAGCAGTACTTC
CASSTGQGGYEQYF
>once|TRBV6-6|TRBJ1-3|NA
TGTGCCAGCAGTTACTCAGGGGTCAGCTCTGGAAACACCATATATTTT
CASSYSGVSSGNTIYF
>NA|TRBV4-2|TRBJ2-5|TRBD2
TGTGCCAGCAGCCAAGGGGCCACTAGCGGGCTTCAAGAGACCCAGTACTTC
CASSQGATSGLQETQYF
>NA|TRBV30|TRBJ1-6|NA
TGTGCCTGGGCACCGAGCTCCTATAATTCACCCCTCCACTTT
CAWAPSSYNSPLHF
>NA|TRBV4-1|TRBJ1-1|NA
TGCGCCACCGGGGGGGTAACGAATGTGGAAGCTTTCTTT
CATGGVTNVEAFF
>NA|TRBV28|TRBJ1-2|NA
TGTGCCAGCAGTTTAGAGGACACTACAGGTGGCTACACCTTC
CASSLEDTTGGYTF
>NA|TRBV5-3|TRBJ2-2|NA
TGTGCCACGCAGACCGGGACCGGGGAGCTGTTTTTT
CATQTGTGELFF
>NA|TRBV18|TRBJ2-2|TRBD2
TGTGCCAGCTCACCACAGGCGGGAGGGAACACCGGGGAGCTGTTTTTT
CASSPQAGGNTGELFF
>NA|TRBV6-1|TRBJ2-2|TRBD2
TGTGCCAGCAGTGGCACCCAAGCGGGAGTCTCGGGGGAGCTGTTTTTT
CASSGTQAGVSGELFF
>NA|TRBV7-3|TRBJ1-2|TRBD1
TGTGCCAGCAGCCAAGGGACAGGGGGCGTGGGCTACACCTTC
CASSQGTGGVGYTF